This T cell receptor beta chain was profiled in a study of T cell responses to AZD1222 COVID-19 vaccine. Study in general: Analyses pooled second doses at about 4 or about 12 weeks.

Study-wide results and limits: Repertoire collection took place solely once the T cell response had peaked.

Note on this clone: The antigen remains unidentified.

The germline V and J ends were trimmed by 2 bases and 1 base, with 9 bases remaining between them. The germline V gene encodes CDR1 LGHDT and CDR2 YNNKEL (reference sequence). The CDR3 runs to 15 residues. Produced via immunoSEQ multiplex PCR; TCRdb's table is partial and in-frame only. This table holds 55,000 to 90,000 clones, around four fifths found once. The sample consisted of peripheral blood, taken on day 0 of AZD1222 vaccination. V gene TRBV3-1 (or the pseudogene TRBV3-2) combines with J gene TRBJ1-5; a possible D gene is TRBD1 (6 bases). The receptor's source is an adult in good health. CDR3 in DNA: TGTGCCAGCAGCCAATCCGGGACAAGCAATCAGCCCCAGCATTTT. This translates into CASSQSGTSNQPQHF.